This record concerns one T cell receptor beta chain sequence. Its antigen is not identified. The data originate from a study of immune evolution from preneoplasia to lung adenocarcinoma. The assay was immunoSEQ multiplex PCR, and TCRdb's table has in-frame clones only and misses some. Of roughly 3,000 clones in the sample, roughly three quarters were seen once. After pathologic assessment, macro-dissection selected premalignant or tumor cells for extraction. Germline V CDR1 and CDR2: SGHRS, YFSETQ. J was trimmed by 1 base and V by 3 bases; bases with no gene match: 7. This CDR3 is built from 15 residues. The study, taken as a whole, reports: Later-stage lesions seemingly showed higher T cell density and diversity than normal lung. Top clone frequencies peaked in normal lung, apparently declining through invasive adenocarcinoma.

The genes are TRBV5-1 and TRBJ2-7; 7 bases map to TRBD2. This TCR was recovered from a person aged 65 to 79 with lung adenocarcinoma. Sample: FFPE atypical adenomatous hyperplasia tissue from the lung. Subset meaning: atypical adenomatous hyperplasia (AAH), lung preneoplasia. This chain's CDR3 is CASSSREDRSYEQYF. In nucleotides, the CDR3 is TGCGCCAGCAGCTCACGGGAGGACCGTTCCTACGAGCAGTACTTC.